This T cell receptor (beta chain) is from a study of a mutant IDH1 vaccine in newly diagnosed glioma. Study-level background: With temozolomide cycles, or 4-6 weeks after radiotherapy alone, vaccination was started. Former treatment meant radiotherapy, temozolomide, or both; the majority had gotten both.

TCRdb's copy holds only in-frame clones and misses some; the assay was immunoSEQ multiplex PCR. Altogether around 40,000 clones are present, less than 90% being singletons, with the ten largest covering around 2.4%. The time point was: week 11, during vaccination. In the vaccine, a single dose held 300 ug of the mutant IDH1 20-mer peptide, along with topical imiquimod. Findings and limits, study-wide: Vaccine-induced immune responses occurred in roughly 94% of patients.

This clone is a singleton in its sample. Its antigen is still unknown. The CDR3 length is 14 residues. With 2 bases clipped from V and 6 bases from J, the junction kept 5 bases outside the gene matches. Germline CDR1 MNHEY, CDR2 SMNVEV (reference sequence). The sample here was PBMCs, taken from a glioma patient whose treatment included an IDH1 peptide vaccine. This receptor was taken from a man aged 35-49 years with glioma. V usage is TRBV27 and J usage is TRBJ2-7, with TRBD2 matching over 9 bases. The CDR3 here is CASSLAGGAREQYF. Here the CDR3 DNA reads TGTGCCAGCAGTTTAGCGGGAGGGGCCCGCGAGCAGTACTTC.